This T cell receptor (beta chain) comes out of a study of radiotherapy plus CTLA-4 blockade in lung cancer. In the study overall: Patients showed objective responses in about 20% of cases and disease control in about 30%. Study conclusions and caveats: Reports identified early blood T cell clone dynamics, with interferon-beta, as the best response predictor.

Germline CDR1 LNHDA, CDR2 SQIVND (reference sequence). CDR3 length: 13 amino acids. Deletions cut 3 bases from V and 0 bases from J, with 5 bases between. Chemo-refractory metastatic non-small-cell lung cancer patients received focal radiation with ipilimumab CTLA-4 blockade. This table comes from immunoSEQ multiplex PCR, and its TCRdb copy is limited to in-frame clones, with some not included. The sample includes 58,000 or so clones, around 80% of them seen just once. In regard to this clone: The antigen remains undetermined.

This TCR came from a human donor with non-small cell lung cancer who had a complete response to radiotherapy plus ipilimumab. The sequencing used peripheral blood, collected from a patient treated with radiotherapy plus ipilimumab. J is TRBJ1-1 and V is TRBV19; D gene unclear. For the CDR3, the DNA is TGTGCCAGTAGTATGTTCGTGAACACTGAAGCTTTCTTT. Translated, it gives CASSMFVNTEAFF. The full variable domain, in which reference TRBV19 and TRBJ1-1 provide the parts outside the CDR3, is DGGITQSPKYLFRKEGQNVTLSCEQNLNHDAMYWYRQDPGQGLRLIYYSQIVNDFQKGDIAEGYSVSREKKESFPLTVTSAQKNPTAFYLCASSMFVNTEAFFGQGTRLTVV.